The 7 T cell receptor beta chains below come from one sample, sequenced in a study of blood T cells in healthy people across ages (dated by TCRdb to 2015 to 2017). The receptor library was made with 5' RACE. Sequencing was carried out with an Illumina HiSeq 2500. A second PCR of roughly 7 to 11 cycles was performed with a sample-barcoded 5' primer and a J-beta primer mix. The raw public data were reprocessed by TCRdb itself: fastp quality trimming at Q25, MiXCR clonotype calling, in-frame beta chains only. CDR3 protein sequences are deduplicated, and each keeps its most common genes and DNA. In all, the sample holds 650,000 to 900,000 distinct CDR3 sequences, and around 62% of those were seen once. The top ten constitute 25% to 35% of the sample. Sample: blood. The receptors come from a man aged 25 to 40 in good health.

Comment on this clonotype: An end of the junction differs from the germline gene, which may be a read error. This rearrangement joins TRBV20-1 to TRBJ2-3; D may be TRBD1 (6 bases). The CDR3 consists of 15 residues. From germline, CDR1 is DFQATT and CDR2 SNEGSKA (reference sequence). The CDR3 loop reads CGAMGAADGTDTQYF. In DNA, the CDR3 is TGCGGTGCTATGGGGGCCGCCGACGGCACAGATACGCAGTATTTT.

This sequence joins TRBV14 and TRBJ2-1; 7 bases map to TRBD2. Looked up from germline, CDR1 is SGHDN and CDR2 is FVKESK. After removal of 4 bases from V and 0 bases from J, the junction contained 6 bases not matched to a gene. This CDR3 contains 16 residues. This CDR3 reads CASSRGGGSSYNEQFF. CDR3 sequence (DNA): TGTGCCAGCAGCCGGGGAGGCGGGAGCTCCTACAATGAGCAGTTCTTC.

V and J are TRBV28 and TRBJ1-4; no clear D. V was trimmed by 8 bases and J by 7 bases, leaving 5 bases between them. Germline loops: CDR1 MDHEN, CDR2 SYDVKM. The CDR3 loop spans 10 amino acids. CDR3 amino acids: CASSGEKLFF. CDR3 bases: TGTGCCAGCTCGGGTGAAAAACTGTTTTTT.

In its sample, this clonotype was seen a few times. V is TRBV7-2 and J is TRBJ2-1; 15 nucleotides align to TRBD2. Germline V gives CDR1 SGHTA, CDR2 FQGNSA. This CDR3 region has 18 residues. V trimming: 5 bases; J trimming: 3 bases; junction bases outside the gene matches: 8. The CDR3 loop is CASSAGTSGGPIYNEQFF. Here the CDR3 DNA reads TGTGCCAGCAGCGCAGGGACTAGCGGGGGGCCTATCTACAATGAGCAGTTCTTC.

This chain uses TRBV20-1 with TRBJ2-7; 12 bases are shared with TRBD2. V shed 6 bases and J 4 bases; nucleotides not matched to a gene: 10. The CDR3 contains 15 residues. Germline CDR1 reads DFQATT; CDR2 reads SNEGSKA (reference sequence). The CDR3 region has the DNA TGCAGTGCCGTCTCTAGCGGGAGGGCCGTATACGAGCAGTACTTC. Translated: CSAVSSGRAVYEQYF.

V is TRBV6-1 and J is TRBJ1-5; 10 bases line up with TRBD1. The CDR3 loop spans 14 amino acids. The germline gives CDR1 MNHNS, CDR2 SASEGT. The ends lost 4 bases at V and 5 bases at J; junction bases unmatched: 2. The CDR3 sequence: CASSAGQGHQPQHF. CDR3 DNA sequence: TGTGCCAGCAGTGCGGGACAGGGGCATCAGCCCCAGCATTTT.

This clonotype was recorded a few times. The chain recombines TRBV29-1 with TRBJ2-5; D ambiguous. From germline, CDR1 is SQVTM and CDR2 ANQGSEA. Trimming removed 3 bases from V and 3 bases from J, with 8 bases in between. The length of the CDR3 is 12 residues. The CDR3, as DNA: TGCAGCGTTGATGCCCAGAAAGAGACCCAGTACTTC. Translated: CSVDAQKETQYF.